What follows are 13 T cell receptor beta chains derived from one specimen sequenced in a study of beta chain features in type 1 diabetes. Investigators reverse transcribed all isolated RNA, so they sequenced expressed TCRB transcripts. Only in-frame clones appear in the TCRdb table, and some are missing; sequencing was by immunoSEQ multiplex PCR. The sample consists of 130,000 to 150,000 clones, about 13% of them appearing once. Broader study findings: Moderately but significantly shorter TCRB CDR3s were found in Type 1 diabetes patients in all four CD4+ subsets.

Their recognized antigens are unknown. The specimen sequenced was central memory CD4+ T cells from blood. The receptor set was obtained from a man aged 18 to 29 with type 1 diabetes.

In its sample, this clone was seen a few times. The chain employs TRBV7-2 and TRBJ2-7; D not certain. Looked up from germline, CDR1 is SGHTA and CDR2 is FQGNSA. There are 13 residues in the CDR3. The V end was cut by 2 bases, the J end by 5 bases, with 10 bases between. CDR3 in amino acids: CASSLREVNEQYF. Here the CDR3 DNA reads TGTGCCAGCAGCTTAAGGGAAGTCAACGAGCAGTACTTC. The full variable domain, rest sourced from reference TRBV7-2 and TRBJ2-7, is GAGVSQSPSNKVTEKGKDVELRCDPISGHTALYWYRQSLGQGLEFLIYFQGNSAPDKSGLPSDRFSAERTGGSVSTLTIQRTQQEDSAVYLCASSLREVNEQYFGPGTRLTVT.

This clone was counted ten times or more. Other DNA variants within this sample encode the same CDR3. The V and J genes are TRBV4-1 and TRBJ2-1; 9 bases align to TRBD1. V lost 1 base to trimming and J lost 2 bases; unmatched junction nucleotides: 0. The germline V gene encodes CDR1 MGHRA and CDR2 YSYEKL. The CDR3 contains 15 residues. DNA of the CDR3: TGCGCCAGCAGCCAAGGGGACAGGGCCTACAATGAGCAGTTCTTC. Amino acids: CASSQGDRAYNEQFF.

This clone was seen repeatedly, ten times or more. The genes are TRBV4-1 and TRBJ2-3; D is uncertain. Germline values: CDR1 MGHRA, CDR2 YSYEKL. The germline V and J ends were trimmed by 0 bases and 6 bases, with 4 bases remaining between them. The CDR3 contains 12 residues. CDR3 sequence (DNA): TGCGCCAGCAGCCAAGAAGGCGATACGCAGTATTTT. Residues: CASSQEGDTQYF.

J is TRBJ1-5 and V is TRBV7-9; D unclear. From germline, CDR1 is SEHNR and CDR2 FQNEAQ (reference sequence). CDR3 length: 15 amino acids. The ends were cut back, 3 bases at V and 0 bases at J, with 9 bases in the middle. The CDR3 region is CASSLGTSSNQPQHF. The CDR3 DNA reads TGTGCCAGCAGCTTGGGAACAAGTAGCAATCAGCCCCAGCATTTT. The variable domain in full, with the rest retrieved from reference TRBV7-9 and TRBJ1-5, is DTGVSQNPRHKITKRGQNVTFRCDPISEHNRLYWYRQTLGQGPEFLTYFQNEAQLEKSRLLSDRFSAERPKGSFSTLEIQRTEQGDSAMYLCASSLGTSSNQPQHFGDGTRLSIL.

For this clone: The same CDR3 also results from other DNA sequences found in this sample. In nucleotides, the CDR3 is TGTGCCAGCAGCGTAGCTGGGAACACTGAAGCTTTCTTT. Encoded protein: CASSVAGNTEAFF. V usage is TRBV9 and J usage is TRBJ1-1; D is uncertain. The CDR3 is 13 residues long. Trimming stripped 0 bases from V and 1 base from J, with 4 bases between. Germline V CDR1 and CDR2: SGDLS, YYNGEE.

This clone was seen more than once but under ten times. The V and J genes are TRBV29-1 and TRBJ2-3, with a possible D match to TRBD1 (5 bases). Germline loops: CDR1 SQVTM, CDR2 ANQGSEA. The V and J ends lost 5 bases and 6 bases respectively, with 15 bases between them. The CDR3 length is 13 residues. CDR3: CSVPSGSPDTQYF. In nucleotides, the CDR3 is TGCAGCGTTCCGTCAGGGTCGCCTGATACGCAGTATTTT.

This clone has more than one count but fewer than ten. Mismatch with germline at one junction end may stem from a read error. The CDR3 DNA is TGTGCTAGCAGCTTAGCGGGGGACCAAGAGACCCAGTACTTC. It yields the protein CASSLAGDQETQYF. This chain joins TRBV7-7 and TRBJ2-5; TRBD2 agrees at 9 bases. Germline V gives CDR1 SSHAT, CDR2 FNYEAQ (reference sequence). This CDR3 has 14 residues.

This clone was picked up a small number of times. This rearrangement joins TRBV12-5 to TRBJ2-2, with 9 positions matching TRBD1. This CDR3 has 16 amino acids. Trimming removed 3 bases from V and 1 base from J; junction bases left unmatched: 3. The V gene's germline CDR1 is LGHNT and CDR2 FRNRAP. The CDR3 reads CASGFLGQGNTGELFF. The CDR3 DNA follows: TGTGCTAGTGGTTTTCTGGGACAGGGGAACACCGGGGAGCTGTTTTTT.

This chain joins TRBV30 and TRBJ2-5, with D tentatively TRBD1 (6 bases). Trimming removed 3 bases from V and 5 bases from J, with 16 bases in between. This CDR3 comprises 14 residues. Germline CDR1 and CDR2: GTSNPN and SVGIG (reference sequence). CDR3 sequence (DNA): TGTGCCTGGAGCATCGGGACAAAGGGGGAGACCCAGTACTTC. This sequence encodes CAWSIGTKGETQYF.

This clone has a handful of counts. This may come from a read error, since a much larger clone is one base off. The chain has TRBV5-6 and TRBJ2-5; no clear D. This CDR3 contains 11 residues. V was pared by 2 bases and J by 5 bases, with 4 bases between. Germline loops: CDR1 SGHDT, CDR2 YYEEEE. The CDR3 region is CASSFHETQYF. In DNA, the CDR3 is TGTGCCAGCAGCTTCCACGAGACCCAGTACTTC.

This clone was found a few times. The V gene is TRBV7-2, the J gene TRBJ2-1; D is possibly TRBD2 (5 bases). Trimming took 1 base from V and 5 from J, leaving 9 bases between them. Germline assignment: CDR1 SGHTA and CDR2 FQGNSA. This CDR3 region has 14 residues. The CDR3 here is CASSLGGPNNEQFF. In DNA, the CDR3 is TGTGCCAGCAGCTTAGGCGGGCCTAACAATGAGCAGTTCTTC.

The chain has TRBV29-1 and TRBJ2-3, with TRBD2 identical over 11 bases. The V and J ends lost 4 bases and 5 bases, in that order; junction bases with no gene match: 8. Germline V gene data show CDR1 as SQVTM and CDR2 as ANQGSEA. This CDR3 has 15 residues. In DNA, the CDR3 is TGCAGCGTTGGGGAGACAGGGACTAGCGGAGATACGCAGTATTTT. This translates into CSVGETGTSGDTQYF.

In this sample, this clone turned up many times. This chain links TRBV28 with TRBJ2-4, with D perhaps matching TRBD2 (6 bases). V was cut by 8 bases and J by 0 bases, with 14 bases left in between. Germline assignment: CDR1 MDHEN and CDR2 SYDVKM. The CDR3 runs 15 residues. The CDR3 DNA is TGTGCCAGCGTCCCTGGGGGGACAGCCAAAAACATTCAGTACTTC. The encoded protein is CASVPGGTAKNIQYF.